This T cell receptor (beta chain) appears in the sequencing data of a study of cytomegalovirus exposure and HLA in healthy donors. The PCR had 60 Vbeta and 13 Jbeta primers. The method was immunoSEQ multiplex PCR; TCRdb's version includes in-frame clones alone and lacks a portion of them. The table has some 200,000 clones, around 86% seen once. Study-wide results and caveats: There was a cluster of highly shared sequence variants that was likely a sequencing artifact.

CDR1 is SGHRS and CDR2 is YFSETQ in the germline V gene. This CDR3 spans 13 amino acids. Trimming pared 4 bases from V and 6 bases from J, leaving 11 bases between. On this clone itself: Its antigen is as yet unknown.

This sequence was found in a man aged 40-49 years in good health and CMV-seropositive. Sequenced: PBMCs. The chain employs TRBV5-1 and TRBJ1-5, with D unclear. CDR3 sequence (DNA): TGCGCCAGCAGCGCGGGGTGGGGTCAGCCCCAGCATTTT. It is translated as CASSAGWGQPQHF. Filled out from reference TRBV5-1 and TRBJ1-5, the complete variable domain reads KAGVTQTPRYLIKTRGQQVTLSCSPISGHRSVSWYQQTPGQGLQFLFEYFSETQRNKGNFPGRFSGRQFSNSRSEMNVSTLELGDSALYLCASSAGWGQPQHFGDGTRLSIL.